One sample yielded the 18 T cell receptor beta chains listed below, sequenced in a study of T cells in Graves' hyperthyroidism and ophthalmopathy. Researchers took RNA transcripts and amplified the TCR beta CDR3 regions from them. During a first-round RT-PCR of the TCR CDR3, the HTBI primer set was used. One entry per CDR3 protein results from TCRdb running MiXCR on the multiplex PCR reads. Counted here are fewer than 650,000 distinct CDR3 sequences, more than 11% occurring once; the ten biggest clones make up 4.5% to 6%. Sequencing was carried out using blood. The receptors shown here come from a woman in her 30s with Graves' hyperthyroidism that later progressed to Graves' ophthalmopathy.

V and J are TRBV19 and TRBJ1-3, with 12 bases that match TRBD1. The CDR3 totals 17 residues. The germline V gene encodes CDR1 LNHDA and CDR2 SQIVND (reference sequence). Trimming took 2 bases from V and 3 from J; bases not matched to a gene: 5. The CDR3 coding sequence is TGTGCCAGTAGTATACCGGGACAGGGGGCGCTTGGAAACACCATATATTTT. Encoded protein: CASSIPGQGALGNTIYF. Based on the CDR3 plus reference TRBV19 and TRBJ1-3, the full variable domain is DGGITQSPKYLFRKEGQNVTLSCEQNLNHDAMYWYRQDPGQGLRLIYYSQIVNDFQKGDIAEGYSVSREKKESFPLTVTSAQKNPTAFYLCASSIPGQGALGNTIYFGEGSWLTVV.

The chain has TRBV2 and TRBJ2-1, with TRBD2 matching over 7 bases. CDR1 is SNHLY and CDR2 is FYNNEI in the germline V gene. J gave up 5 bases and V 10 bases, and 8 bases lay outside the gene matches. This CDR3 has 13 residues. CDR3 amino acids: CANAKGGDNEQFF. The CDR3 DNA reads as TGTGCCAATGCAAAGGGAGGGGACAATGAGCAGTTCTTC.

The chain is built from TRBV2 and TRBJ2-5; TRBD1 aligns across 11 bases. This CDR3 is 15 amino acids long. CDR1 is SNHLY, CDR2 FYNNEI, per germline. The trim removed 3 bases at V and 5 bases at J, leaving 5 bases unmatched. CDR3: CASSDRDRGTETQYF. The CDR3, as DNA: TGTGCCAGCAGTGACCGGGACAGGGGGACGGAGACCCAGTACTTC. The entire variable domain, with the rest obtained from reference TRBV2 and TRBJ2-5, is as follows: EPEVTQTPSHQVTQMGQEVILRCVPISNHLYFYWYRQILGQKVEFLVSFYNNEISEKSEIFDDQFSVERPDGSNFTLKIRSTKLEDSAMYFCASSDRDRGTETQYFGPGTRLLVL.

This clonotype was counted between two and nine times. This CDR3 reads CASSLRGTSNQPQHF. CDR3 coding DNA: TGTGCCAGCAGCTTGCGGGGGACTAGCAATCAGCCCCAGCATTTT. The rearrangement joins TRBV5-5 to TRBJ1-5; TRBD1 might be the D (5 bases). Between the trimmed V and J ends, which lost 1 base and 0 bases, there was a span of 8 bases. This CDR3 has 15 amino acids. CDR1 is SGHKS, CDR2 YYEKEE, per germline (reference sequence).

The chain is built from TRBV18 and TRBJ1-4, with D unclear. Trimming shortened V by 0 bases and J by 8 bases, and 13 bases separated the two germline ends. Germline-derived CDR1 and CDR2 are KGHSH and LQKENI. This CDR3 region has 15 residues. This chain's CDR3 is CASSPPGGIWEKLFF. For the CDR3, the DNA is TGTGCCAGCTCACCACCGGGCGGGATATGGGAAAAACTGTTTTTT.

The CDR3 DNA reads TGTGCCAGCACCCCTGACAGGGGGCGGAACGAGCAGTACTTC. Protein sequence: CASTPDRGRNEQYF. The V gene is TRBV6-1, the J gene TRBJ2-7; 10 nucleotides agree with TRBD1. CDR3 length: 14 amino acids. V dropped 7 bases and J dropped 5; count of bases not matched to a gene: 8. Per the germline V gene, CDR1 is MNHNS and CDR2 is SASEGT.

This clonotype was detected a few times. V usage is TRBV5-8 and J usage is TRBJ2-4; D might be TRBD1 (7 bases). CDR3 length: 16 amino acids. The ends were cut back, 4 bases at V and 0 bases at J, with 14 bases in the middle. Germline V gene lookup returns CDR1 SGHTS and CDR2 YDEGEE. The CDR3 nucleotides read TGTGCCAGCAGCCGCGGGACAGCCTTAGCCAAAAACATTCAGTACTTC. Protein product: CASSRGTALAKNIQYF.

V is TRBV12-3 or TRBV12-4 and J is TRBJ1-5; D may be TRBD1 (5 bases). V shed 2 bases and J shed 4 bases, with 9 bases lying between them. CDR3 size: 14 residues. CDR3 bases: TGTGCCAGCAGTTTATCATGGGGGAATCAGCCCCAGCATTTT. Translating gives CASSLSWGNQPQHF.

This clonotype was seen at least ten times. DNA for the CDR3: TGTGCCAGTAGTGAGACGGGAGGCATAAATGAGCAGTTCTTC. Amino acid sequence: CASSETGGINEQFF. The rearrangement uses TRBV19 and TRBJ2-1, with TRBD2 identical over 7 bases. The CDR3 is made up of 14 amino acids. Germline assignment: CDR1 LNHDA and CDR2 SQIVND (reference sequence). Trimming at V came to 5 bases and at J to 7 bases, leaving 8 bases not matched to a gene.

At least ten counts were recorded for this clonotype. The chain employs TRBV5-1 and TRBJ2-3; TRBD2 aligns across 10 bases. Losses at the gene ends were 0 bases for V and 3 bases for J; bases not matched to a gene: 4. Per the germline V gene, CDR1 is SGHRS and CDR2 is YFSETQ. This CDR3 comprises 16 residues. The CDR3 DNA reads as TGCGCCAGCAGCTTGGAGCCAGCGGGAGGGACAGATACGCAGTATTTT. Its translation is CASSLEPAGGTDTQYF.

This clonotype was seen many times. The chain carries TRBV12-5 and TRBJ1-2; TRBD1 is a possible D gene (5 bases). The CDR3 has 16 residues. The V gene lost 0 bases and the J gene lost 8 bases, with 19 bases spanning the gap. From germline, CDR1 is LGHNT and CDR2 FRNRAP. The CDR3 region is CASGLVGTLGIEGYTF. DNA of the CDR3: TGTGCTAGTGGTTTGGTTGGGACTCTAGGTATAGAAGGCTACACCTTC.

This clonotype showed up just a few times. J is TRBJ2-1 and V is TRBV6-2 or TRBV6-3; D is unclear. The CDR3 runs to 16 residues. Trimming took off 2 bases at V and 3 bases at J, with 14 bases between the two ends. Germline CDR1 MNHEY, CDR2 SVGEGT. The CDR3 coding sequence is TGTGCCAGCAGTTACCCGGAACAAACCGACTACAATGAGCAGTTCTTC. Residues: CASSYPEQTDYNEQFF.

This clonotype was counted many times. CDR3 region: CASSFGTAGGNEQFF. DNA of the CDR3: TGTGCCAGTAGTTTCGGGACAGCCGGTGGCAATGAGCAGTTCTTC. The chain links TRBV19 to TRBJ2-1; 7 nucleotides agree with TRBD1. CDR3 size: 15 residues. Per the germline V gene, CDR1 is LNHDA and CDR2 is SQIVND (reference sequence). V shed 5 bases, J shed 6 bases, and the junction held 10 bases outside the gene matches. The variable domain in full, with the rest retrieved from reference TRBV19 and TRBJ2-1, is DGGITQSPKYLFRKEGQNVTLSCEQNLNHDAMYWYRQDPGQGLRLIYYSQIVNDFQKGDIAEGYSVSREKKESFPLTVTSAQKNPTAFYLCASSFGTAGGNEQFFGPGTRLTVL.

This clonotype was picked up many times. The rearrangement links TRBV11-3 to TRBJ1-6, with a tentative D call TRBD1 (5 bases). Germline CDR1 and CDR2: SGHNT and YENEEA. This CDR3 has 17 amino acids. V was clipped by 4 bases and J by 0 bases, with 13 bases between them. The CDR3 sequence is CASSYARGRSYNSPLHF. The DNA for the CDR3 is TGTGCCAGCAGCTACGCCCGGGGACGCTCCTATAATTCACCCCTCCACTTT.

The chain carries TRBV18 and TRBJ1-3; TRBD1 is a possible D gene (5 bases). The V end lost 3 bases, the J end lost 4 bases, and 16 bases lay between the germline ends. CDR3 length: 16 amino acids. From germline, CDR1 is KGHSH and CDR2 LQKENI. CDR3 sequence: CASSPAGTWTGNTIYF. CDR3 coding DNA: TGTGCCAGCTCACCCGCCGGGACCTGGACGGGAAACACCATATATTTT.

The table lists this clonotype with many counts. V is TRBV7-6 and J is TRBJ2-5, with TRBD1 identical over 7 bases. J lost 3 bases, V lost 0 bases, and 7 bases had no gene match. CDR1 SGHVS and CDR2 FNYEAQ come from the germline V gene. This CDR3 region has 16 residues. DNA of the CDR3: TGTGCCAGCAGCTTAGCGCCAACAGGGGCCAAAGAGACCCAGTACTTC. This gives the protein CASSLAPTGAKETQYF. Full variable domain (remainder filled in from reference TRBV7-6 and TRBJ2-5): GAGVSQSPRYKVTKRGQDVALRCDPISGHVSLYWYRQALGQGPEFLTYFNYEAQQDKSGLPNDRFSAERPEGSISTLTIQRTEQRDSAMYRCASSLAPTGAKETQYFGPGTRLLVL.

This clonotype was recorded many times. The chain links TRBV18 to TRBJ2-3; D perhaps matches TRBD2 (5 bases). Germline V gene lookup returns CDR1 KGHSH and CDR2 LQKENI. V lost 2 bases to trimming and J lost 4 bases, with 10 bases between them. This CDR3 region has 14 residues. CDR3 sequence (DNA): TGTGCCAGCTCACCAGCCGAGGGATCAGATACGCAGTATTTT. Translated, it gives CASSPAEGSDTQYF.

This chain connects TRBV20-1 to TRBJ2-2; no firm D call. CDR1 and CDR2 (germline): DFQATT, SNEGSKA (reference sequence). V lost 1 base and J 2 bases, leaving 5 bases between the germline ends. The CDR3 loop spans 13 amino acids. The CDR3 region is CSARGPNTGELFF. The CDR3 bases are TGCAGTGCTAGAGGGCCTAACACCGGGGAGCTGTTTTTT.